This TCR beta chain was captured in a study of early stage breast cancer tumors. Study as a whole: Each sample averaged approximately 10-fold read coverage.

In the case of this clone: Its target is unknown.

Using immunoSEQ multiplex PCR, the repertoire was profiled, and TCRdb retains in-frame clones only, with some absent. The sample lists 30,000 to 40,000 clones; 65% to 75% were seen once. Study-wide results and limits: Most shared enriched TCRB sequences were commonly generated ones.

Germline V gives CDR1 LGHNA, CDR2 YNFKEQ. Trimming took 1 base from V and 7 from J; bases not matched to a gene: 3. The CDR3 is 15 residues long. Sequenced input: blood. The TCR comes from a person in their sixties with breast cancer. The chain couples TRBV4-2 to TRBJ2-2; 10 bases are shared with TRBD1. CDR3 residues: CASSQGQGAGGELFF. CDR3 in DNA: TGTGCCAGCAGCCAAGGACAGGGGGCGGGCGGGGAGCTGTTTTTT.